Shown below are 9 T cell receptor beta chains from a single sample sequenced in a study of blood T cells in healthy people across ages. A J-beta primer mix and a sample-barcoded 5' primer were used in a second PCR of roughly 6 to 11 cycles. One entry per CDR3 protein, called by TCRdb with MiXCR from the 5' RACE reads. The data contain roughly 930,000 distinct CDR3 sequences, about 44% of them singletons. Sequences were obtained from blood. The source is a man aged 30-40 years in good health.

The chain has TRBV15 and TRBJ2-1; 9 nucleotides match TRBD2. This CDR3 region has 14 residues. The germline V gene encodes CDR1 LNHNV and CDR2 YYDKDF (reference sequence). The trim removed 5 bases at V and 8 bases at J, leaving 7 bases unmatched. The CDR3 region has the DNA TGTGCCACCAGCGAGCGGGGGGTATCCGATGAGCAGTTCTTC. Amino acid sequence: CATSERGVSDEQFF.

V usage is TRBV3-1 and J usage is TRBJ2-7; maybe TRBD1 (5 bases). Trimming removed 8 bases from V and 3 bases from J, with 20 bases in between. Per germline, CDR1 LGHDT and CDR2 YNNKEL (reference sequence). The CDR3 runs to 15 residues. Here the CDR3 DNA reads TGTGCCAGCTGCCCTGGCGACAGTGCCTTCTACGAGCAGTACTTC. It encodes CASCPGDSAFYEQYF.

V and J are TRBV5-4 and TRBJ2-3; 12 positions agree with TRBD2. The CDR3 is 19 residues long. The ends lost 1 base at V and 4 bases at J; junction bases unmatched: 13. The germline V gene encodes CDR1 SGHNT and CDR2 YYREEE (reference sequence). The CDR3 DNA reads TGTGCCAGCAGCTTGAAATTAGCTAGCGGGGGGGCCTACGCAGATACGCAGTATTTT. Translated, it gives CASSLKLASGGAYADTQYF.

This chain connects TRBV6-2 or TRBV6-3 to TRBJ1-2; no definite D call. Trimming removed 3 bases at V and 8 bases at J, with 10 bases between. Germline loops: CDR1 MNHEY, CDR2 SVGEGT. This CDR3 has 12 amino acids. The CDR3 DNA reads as TGTGCCAGCAGTTATTTTCGGGAAGGCTACACCTTC. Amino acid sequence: CASSYFREGYTF.

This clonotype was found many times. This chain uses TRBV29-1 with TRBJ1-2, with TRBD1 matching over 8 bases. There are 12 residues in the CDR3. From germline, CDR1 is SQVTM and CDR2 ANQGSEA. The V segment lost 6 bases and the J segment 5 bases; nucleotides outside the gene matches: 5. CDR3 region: CSVAGQEYGYTF. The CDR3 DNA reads TGCAGCGTCGCGGGACAGGAGTATGGCTACACCTTC.

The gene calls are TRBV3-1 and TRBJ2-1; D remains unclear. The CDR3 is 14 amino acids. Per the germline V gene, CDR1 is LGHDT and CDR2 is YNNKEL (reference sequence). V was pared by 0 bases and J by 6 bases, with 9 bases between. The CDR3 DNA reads TGTGCCAGCAGCCAAGAAGTCGCAGTCAATGAGCAGTTCTTC. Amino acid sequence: CASSQEVAVNEQFF.

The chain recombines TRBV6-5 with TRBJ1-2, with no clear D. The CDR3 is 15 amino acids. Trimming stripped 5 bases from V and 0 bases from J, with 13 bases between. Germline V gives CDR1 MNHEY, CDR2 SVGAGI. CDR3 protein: CASSPSEYSNYGYTF. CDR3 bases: TGTGCCAGCAGTCCCTCTGAGTACTCTAACTATGGCTACACCTTC.

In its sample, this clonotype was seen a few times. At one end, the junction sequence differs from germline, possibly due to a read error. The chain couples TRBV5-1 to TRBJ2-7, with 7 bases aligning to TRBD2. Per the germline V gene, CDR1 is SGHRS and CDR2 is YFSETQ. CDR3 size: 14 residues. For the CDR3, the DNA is TGTGCCAGCAGCTTAGGGAGGGGCCCCTACGAGCAGTACTTC. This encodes CASSLGRGPYEQYF.

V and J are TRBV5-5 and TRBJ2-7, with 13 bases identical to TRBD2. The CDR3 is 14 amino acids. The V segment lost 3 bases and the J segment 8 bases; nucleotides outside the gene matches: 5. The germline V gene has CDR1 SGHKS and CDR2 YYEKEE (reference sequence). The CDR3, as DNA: TGTGCCAGCAGCTACACTAGCGGGGGGGAGCAGCAGTACTTC. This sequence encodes CASSYTSGGEQQYF.